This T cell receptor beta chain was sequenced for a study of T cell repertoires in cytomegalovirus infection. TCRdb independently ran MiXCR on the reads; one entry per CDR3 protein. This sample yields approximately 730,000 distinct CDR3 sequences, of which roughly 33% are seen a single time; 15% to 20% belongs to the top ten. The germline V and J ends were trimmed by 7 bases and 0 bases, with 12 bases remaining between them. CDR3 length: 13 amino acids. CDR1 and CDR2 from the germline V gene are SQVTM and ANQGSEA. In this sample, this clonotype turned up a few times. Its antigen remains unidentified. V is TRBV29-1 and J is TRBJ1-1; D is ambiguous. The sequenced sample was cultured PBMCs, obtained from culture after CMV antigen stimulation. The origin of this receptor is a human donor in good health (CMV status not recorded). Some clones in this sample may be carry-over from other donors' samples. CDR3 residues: CSAAGSLNTEAFF. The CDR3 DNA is TGCAGCGCCGCCGGGTCCCTGAACACTGAAGCTTTCTTT. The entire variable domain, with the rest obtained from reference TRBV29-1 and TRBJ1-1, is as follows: SAVISQKPSRDICQRGTSLTIQCQVDSQVTMMFWYRQQPGQSLTLIATANQGSEATYESGFVIDKFPISRPNLTFSTLTVSNMSPEDSSIYLCSAAGSLNTEAFFGQGTRLTVV.